These T cell receptor beta chains were read from a single sample in a study of patients and donors after allogeneic stem cell transplantation. MiXCR was run by TCRdb on the RT-PCR reads, yielding one entry per CDR3 protein. The sample holds 20,000 or so distinct CDR3 sequences, around 30% seen once. The sample consisted of blood, either unsorted or a sorted T cell fraction (not recorded which). The receptors were sampled from a human donor who was either an allogeneic HSCT recipient or a stem cell or donor lymphocyte infusion donor (not recorded which). It is not recorded whose cells these are; they may come from a transplant donor. CDR3s include the opening cysteine and the closing phenylalanine or tryptophan. A D gene is named only where the DNA matches it firmly. Clone size is not always given. Where it is, it says once, few, many or a class for expanded clones.

D gene | clone size | J gene | V gene | CDR3 protein | CDR3 DNA
. | many | TRBJ1-5 | TRBV5-1 | CASSVGEDSNQPQHF | TGCGCCAGCAGCGTCGGGGAGGATAGCAATCAGCCCCAGCATTTT
. | . | TRBJ1-5 | TRBV4-3 | CASSQGRQDQHF | TGCGCCAGCAGCCAAGGGCGACAGGACCAGCATTTT
. | many | TRBJ1-1 | TRBV20-1 | CSALPGRNTEAFF | TGCAGTGCTCTTCCGGGTCGAAACACTGAAGCTTTCTTT
. | few | TRBJ2-1 | TRBV29-1 | CSVGYRERQFF | TGCAGCGTTGGGTACAGGGAAAGGCAGTTCTTC
. | . | TRBJ2-1 | TRBV27 | CASSLWGGNEQFF | TGTGCCAGCAGTTTATGGGGTGGCAATGAGCAGTTCTTC
. | . | TRBJ1-2 | TRBV10-3 | CAIQGPMGYTF | TGTGCCATACAGGGCCCTATGGGCTACACCTTC
. | . | TRBJ1-4 | TRBV28 | CASSLTAATNEKLFF | TGTGCCAGCAGTTTAACGGCTGCAACTAATGAAAAACTGTTTTTT
TRBD1 | many | TRBJ1-1 | TRBV9 | CASSPGQGARGTEAFF | TGTGCCAGCAGCCCTGGACAGGGGGCCCGGGGCACTGAAGCTTTCTTT
TRBD1 | few | TRBJ1-4 | TRBV6-1 | CASSDYRGRDEKLFF | TGTGCCAGCAGTGACTACAGGGGGCGAGATGAAAAACTGTTTTTT
. | . | TRBJ2-7 | TRBV12-3/TRBV12-4 | CASSSWPGEQYF | TGTGCCAGCAGCTCGTGGCCAGGGGAGCAGTACTTC
TRBD2 | medium-sized | TRBJ2-1 | TRBV12-3/TRBV12-4 | CASRRGGTYNEQFF | TGTGCCAGCAGGCGCGGGGGGACCTACAATGAGCAGTTCTTC
. | few | TRBJ1-3 | TRBV9 | CASSVAGSGNTIYF | TGTGCCAGCAGCGTAGCCGGCTCTGGAAACACCATATATTTT
. | many | TRBJ2-3 | TRBV28 | CASSPEVDTQYF | TGTGCCAGCAGCCCCGAGGTGGATACGCAGTATTTT
TRBD1 | few | TRBJ1-5 | TRBV20-1 | CSASATTGNDQPQHF | TGCAGTGCTTCGGCGACGACAGGGAACGATCAGCCCCAGCATTTT
. | . | TRBJ2-2 | TRBV14 | CASSPRWVPTGELFF | TGTGCCAGCAGCCCACGTTGGGTGCCAACCGGGGAGCTGTTTTTT
. | few | TRBJ1-2 | TRBV4-2 | CASSQEENYGYTF | TGTGCCAGCAGCCAAGAGGAGAACTATGGCTACACCTTC
. | . | TRBJ1-1 | TRBV4-2 | CASSQTRGGPQAFF | TGTGCCAGCAGCCAGACCCGAGGTGGTCCGCAGGCTTTCTTT
. | . | TRBJ2-3 | TRBV24-1 | CATSDPPNDTQYF | TGTGCCACCAGTGATCCCCCGAATGATACGCAGTATTTT
. | . | TRBJ1-2 | TRBV29-1 | CSVSLGGGYTF | TGCAGCGTCTCTCTTGGAGGGGGCTACACCTTC
. | . | TRBJ1-1 | TRBV7-9 | CASSLRTMNTEAFF | TGTGCCAGCAGCTTGAGAACAATGAACACTGAAGCTTTCTTT
. | . | TRBJ1-2 | TRBV20-1 | CSARLPTGYGYTF | TGCAGTGCTAGATTACCGACAGGCTATGGCTACACCTTC
TRBD1 | . | TRBJ2-7 | TRBV3-1 | CASSQVSTGEQYF | TGTGCCAGCAGCCAAGTATCGACAGGGGAGCAGTACTTC
. | . | TRBJ1-4 | TRBV28 | CASRGGNEKLFF | TGTGCCAGTCGGGGGGGGAATGAAAAACTGTTTTTT
TRBD1 | many | TRBJ1-2 | TRBV28 | CASSRPGTGDYGYTF | TGTGCCAGCAGTCGTCCCGGGACAGGGGACTATGGCTACACCTTC
. | . | TRBJ2-3 | TRBV4-3 | CASSQDRAWATDTQYF | TGCGCCAGCAGCCAAGACCGCGCATGGGCCACAGATACGCAGTATTTT
TRBD1 | . | TRBJ1-5 | TRBV20-1 | CSARDQRTGSNQPQHF | TGCAGTGCTAGAGATCAGCGGACAGGGAGCAATCAGCCCCAGCATTTT
TRBD1 | . | TRBJ1-2 | TRBV28 | CASRSVALGRGQNGYTF | TGTGCCAGCAGAAGCGTGGCGTTGGGCAGGGGGCAAAATGGCTACACCTTC
. | . | TRBJ1-2 | TRBV12-3/TRBV12-4 | CASSPHDSFYGYTF | TGTGCCAGCAGTCCCCACGACAGCTTCTATGGCTACACCTTC
. | many | TRBJ1-2 | TRBV7-9 | CASSPWTEGGYTF | TGTGCCAGCAGCCCTTGGACCGAGGGGGGCTACACCTTC
TRBD1 | . | TRBJ1-1 | TRBV7-3 | CASSLRGPNTEAFF | TGTGCCAGCAGCTTGAGGGGGCCGAACACTGAAGCTTTCTTT
. | hyperexpanded | TRBJ1-6 | TRBV12-3/TRBV12-4 | CASSGEFYNSPLHF | TGTGCCAGCAGTGGCGAGTTCTATAATTCACCCCTCCACTTT
TRBD1 | . | TRBJ2-7 | TRBV3-1 | CASSQAGTGGHGEQYF | TGTGCCAGCAGCCAAGCCGGGACAGGGGGACATGGTGAGCAGTACTTC
. | few | TRBJ1-2 | TRBV28 | CASSLRSYGYTF | TGTGCCAGCTCATTAAGGTCCTATGGCTACACCTTC
. | few | TRBJ1-4 | TRBV20-1 | CSALDPLPKSEKLFF | TGCAGTGCCCTCGACCCTTTGCCGAAGAGTGAAAAACTGTTTTTT
. | few | TRBJ1-1 | TRBV7-9 | CASSLGSEAFF | TGTGCCAGCAGCTTAGGATCTGAAGCTTTCTTT
. | few | TRBJ1-1 | TRBV13 | CASSFPKVNTEAFF | TGTGCCAGCAGCTTTCCGAAAGTGAACACTGAAGCTTTCTTT
TRBD1 | . | TRBJ1-1 | TRBV6-2/TRBV6-3 | CASRPTGAREAFF | TGTGCCAGCAGACCCACAGGGGCCCGTGAAGCTTTCTTT
TRBD1 | . | TRBJ2-5 | TRBV6-5 | CASSRGQPQAAQYF | TGTGCCAGCAGCCGGGGACAGCCGCAAGCGGCCCAGTACTTC
. | many | TRBJ1-2 | TRBV29-1 | CSVELLSQGLGYTF | TGCAGCGTTGAGCTCCTATCACAGGGATTAGGCTACACCTTC